One T cell receptor (beta chain) is described in this entry. The PCR was carried out with 60 Vbeta primers and 13 Jbeta primers. The assay was immunoSEQ multiplex PCR, and TCRdb's table has in-frame clones only and misses some. The sample includes 150,000 to 200,000 clones, around 80% of them seen just once. The sample belongs to a study of cytomegalovirus exposure and HLA in healthy donors. The CDR3 runs 15 residues. Per the germline V gene, CDR1 is GTSNPN and CDR2 is SVGIG (reference sequence). V was pared by 5 bases and J by 1 base, with 6 bases of the junction left unmatched. The chain couples TRBV30 to TRBJ1-5; 9 bases are shared with TRBD1. Sequenced material: PBMCs. The origin of this receptor is a woman between 18 and 30 years old in good health and CMV-seronegative. The CDR3 here is CAWGGQGGSNQPQHF. The CDR3 nucleotides are TGTGCCTGGGGGGGACAGGGAGGAAGCAATCAGCCCCAGCATTTT.